The 17 T cell receptor beta chains presented below share a single source sample, sequenced in a study of shared clonotypes between healthy human individuals. Here immunoSEQ multiplex PCR was the method, and the copy in TCRdb shows in-frame clones only, minus some. Altogether roughly 2 million clones are present, roughly 95% being singletons, with the ten largest covering about 1.1%. Terminally differentiated effector memory CD45RA+ cells were left out of the naive CD8 fraction, which was CD45RO-negative and positively selected for CCR7. Material: naive CD8+ T cells sorted from blood. The receptors come from a man between 18 and 29 years old in good health.

The chain is built from TRBV5-4 and TRBJ2-1, with 7 bases fitting TRBD2. Germline-derived CDR1 and CDR2 are SGHNT and YYREEE (reference sequence). The CDR3 covers 15 residues. Here the CDR3 DNA reads TGTGTCTTCAGGGCTAGCGGCTCCTCCTACAATGAGCAGTTCTTC. It translates to CVFRASGSSYNEQFF.

The CDR3 DNA reads as TGTGCCATCAGTTCCGGGACAGGGGGCCCCACACTCCCTGAAGCTTTCTTT. Its translation: CAISSGTGGPTLPEAFF. The chain uses TRBV10-3 and TRBJ1-1, with 12 bases matching TRBD1. Germline CDR1 is ENHRY and CDR2 is SYGVKD. This CDR3 has 17 amino acids. With 5 bases clipped from V and 6 bases from J, the junction kept 13 bases outside the gene matches.

This sequence joins TRBV15 and TRBJ2-7, with a tentative D call TRBD1 (8 bases). V lost 8 bases to trimming and J lost 1 base, with 15 bases between them. The CDR3 extends over 14 amino acids. From germline, CDR1 is LNHNV and CDR2 YYDKDF (reference sequence). The CDR3, as DNA: TGTGCCACCGGGGGGGACAGGAATTCCTACGAGCAGTACTTC. This translates into CATGGDRNSYEQYF.

The rearrangement joins TRBV6-5 to TRBJ2-7; D unclear. The CDR3 has 16 amino acids. Germline CDR1 MNHEY, CDR2 SVGAGI. Trimming took off 0 bases at V and 4 bases at J, with 16 bases between the two ends. CDR3 residues: CASSYSAGSVEYEQYF. The CDR3 coding sequence is TGTGCCAGCAGTTACTCGGCCGGGTCGGTCGAATACGAGCAGTACTTC.

The V call is TRBV9, the J call TRBJ2-3; 7 bases map to TRBD2. Trimming took 0 bases from V and 0 from J; bases not matched to a gene: 7. This CDR3 comprises 17 residues. CDR1 SGDLS and CDR2 YYNGEE come from the germline V gene. The DNA for the CDR3 is TGTGCCAGCAGCGTAGGGTGGGGAGGGCCGAGCACAGATACGCAGTATTTT. Translated: CASSVGWGGPSTDTQYF.

In its sample, this clone was seen once. J is TRBJ1-2 and V is TRBV11-2, with D possibly matching TRBD1 (6 bases). The CDR3 totals 15 residues. Germline V gene data show CDR1 as SGHAT and CDR2 as FQNNGV. V was pared by 9 bases and J by 1 base, with 18 bases between. This CDR3 reads CASLGGQLDNYGYTF. DNA for the CDR3: TGTGCCAGTCTCGGCGGACAGCTGGATAACTATGGCTACACCTTC. Complete variable domain (other parts from reference TRBV11-2 and TRBJ1-2): EAGVAQSPRYKIIEKRQSVAFWCNPISGHATLYWYQQILGQGPKLLIQFQNNGVVDDSQLPKDRFSAERLKGVDSTLKIQPAKLEDSAVYLCASLGGQLDNYGYTFGSGTRLTVV.

The chain uses TRBV13 and TRBJ2-7; 8 positions agree with TRBD2. CDR3 size: 15 residues. Germline CDR1 and CDR2: PRHDT and FYEKMQ (reference sequence). V was pared by 5 bases and J by 1 base, with 7 bases of the junction left unmatched. The DNA of the CDR3 is TGTGCCAGCAGCCCCCAGGCGGGGGGTTCCTACGAGCAGTACTTC. Protein sequence: CASSPQAGGSYEQYF. The full variable domain, completed using reference TRBV13 and TRBJ2-7, is AAGVIQSPRHLIKEKRETATLKCYPIPRHDTVYWYQQGPGQDPQFLISFYEKMQSDKGSIPDRFSAQQFSDYHSELNMSSLELGDSALYFCASSPQAGGSYEQYFGPGTRLTVT.

Points on this clone: The same CDR3 arises from other DNA sequences in this sample as well. The gene calls are TRBV7-6 and TRBJ2-7; tentatively, D is TRBD1 or TRBD2 (6 bases each). The CDR3 has 14 amino acids. The V end lost 5 bases, the J end lost 4 bases, and 15 bases lay between the germline ends. From germline, CDR1 is SGHVS and CDR2 FNYEAQ. CDR3 region: CASSPEGGAYEQYF. CDR3 sequence (DNA): TGTGCCAGCAGCCCAGAGGGGGGCGCATACGAGCAGTACTTC.

The chain combines TRBV4-1 with TRBJ2-7; TRBD2 is a possible D gene (5 bases). CDR1 is MGHRA and CDR2 is YSYEKL in the germline V gene. Trimming pared 4 bases from V and 0 bases from J, leaving 16 bases between. The CDR3 loop spans 16 amino acids. CDR3 protein: CASSLTMVGPSYEQYF. CDR3 coding DNA: TGCGCCAGCAGCCTGACTATGGTCGGGCCCTCCTACGAGCAGTACTTC.

This chain links TRBV5-1 with TRBJ2-1; D gene unclear. The CDR3 has 14 amino acids. Germline CDR1 SGHRS, CDR2 YFSETQ. With 0 bases removed from V and 2 bases from J, the gap between germline ends came to 6 bases. In nucleotides, the CDR3 is TGCGCCAGCAGCTTGGAGCCGCCCTACAATGAGCAGTTCTTC. This sequence encodes CASSLEPPYNEQFF.

This clone was counted between two and nine times. The chain couples TRBV4-1 to TRBJ1-2; unclear D gene. The CDR3 has 15 residues. CDR1 MGHRA and CDR2 YSYEKL come from the germline V gene. V was shortened by 0 bases and J by 5 bases, with 13 bases between the two germline ends. CDR3 amino acids: CASSQDVGVWYGYTF. CDR3 DNA sequence: TGCGCCAGCAGCCAAGATGTGGGCGTTTGGTATGGCTACACCTTC.

This clone showed up just a few times. The V gene is TRBV7-9, the J gene TRBJ2-7; 13 bases match TRBD2. J gave up 7 bases and V 8 bases, and 8 bases lay outside the gene matches. Germline-derived CDR1 and CDR2 are SEHNR and FQNEAQ (reference sequence). The CDR3 has 14 amino acids. This CDR3 is CASGRLAGGEEQYF. The CDR3 DNA reads TGTGCCAGCGGCCGACTAGCGGGAGGAGAAGAGCAGTACTTC.

This chain uses TRBV4-3 with TRBJ1-4; TRBD1 agrees at 10 bases. Looked up from germline, CDR1 is LGHNA and CDR2 is YSLEER. V was pared by 6 bases and J by 5 bases, with 6 bases of the junction left unmatched. CDR3 length: 15 amino acids. The CDR3 sequence is CASSFGGQGNEKLFF. The CDR3 DNA sequence: TGCGCCAGCAGTTTCGGGGGACAGGGGAATGAAAAACTGTTTTTT.

The rearrangement uses TRBV27 and TRBJ2-3; 8 bases are a match to TRBD2. CDR1 is MNHEY, CDR2 SMNVEV, per germline (reference sequence). Germline trimming cut 3 bases from V and 6 bases from J; bases unmatched to any gene: 8. The CDR3 covers 15 residues. The CDR3 nucleotides read TGTGCCAGCAGTTTGACTAGCGCTTTCCCTGATACGCAGTATTTT. It encodes CASSLTSAFPDTQYF.

As regards this clone: Distinct nucleotide sequences in the sample also encode this CDR3. The rearrangement links TRBV7-9 to TRBJ1-4; the D is unclear. From germline, CDR1 is SEHNR and CDR2 FQNEAQ (reference sequence). The length of the CDR3 is 12 residues. V dropped 5 bases and J dropped 7 bases, with 8 bases sitting between them. CDR3 sequence reads: CASSLRGEKLFF. The CDR3 DNA reads TGTGCCAGCAGCCTCCGGGGTGAAAAACTGTTTTTT.

This clone was counted once. Other nucleotide sequences from this sample produce the same CDR3. The chain has TRBV7-9 and TRBJ2-7; D remains ambiguous. CDR3 size: 12 residues. Germline lookup yields CDR1 SEHNR and CDR2 FQNEAQ (reference sequence). Trimming pared 6 bases from V and 4 bases from J, leaving 10 bases between. The CDR3 bases are TGTGCCAGCAGTTCGGTCGGGTACGAGCAGTACTTC. Its translation: CASSSVGYEQYF.

J is TRBJ2-7 and V is TRBV6-5; TRBD2 matches at 7 bases. Germline assignment: CDR1 MNHEY and CDR2 SVGAGI. The CDR3 has 14 residues. The V segment lost 2 bases and the J segment 4 bases; nucleotides outside the gene matches: 5. CDR3 nucleotides: TGTGCCAGCAGTTACGGACTAGTTGGGTACGAGCAGTACTTC. Encoded protein: CASSYGLVGYEQYF.